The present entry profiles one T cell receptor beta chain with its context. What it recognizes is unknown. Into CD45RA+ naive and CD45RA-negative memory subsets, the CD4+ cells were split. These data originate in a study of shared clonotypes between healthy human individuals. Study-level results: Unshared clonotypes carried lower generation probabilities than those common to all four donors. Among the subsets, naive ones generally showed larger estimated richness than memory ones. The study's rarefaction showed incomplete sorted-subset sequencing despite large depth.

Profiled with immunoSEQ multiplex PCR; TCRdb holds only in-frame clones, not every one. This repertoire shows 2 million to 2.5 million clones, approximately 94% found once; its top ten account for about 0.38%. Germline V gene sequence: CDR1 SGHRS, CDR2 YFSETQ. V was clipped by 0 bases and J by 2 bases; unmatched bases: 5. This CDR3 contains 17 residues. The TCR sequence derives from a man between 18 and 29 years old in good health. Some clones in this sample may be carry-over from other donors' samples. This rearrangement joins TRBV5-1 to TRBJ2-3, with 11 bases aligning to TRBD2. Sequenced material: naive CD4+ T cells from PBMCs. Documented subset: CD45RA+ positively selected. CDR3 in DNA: TGCGCCAGCAGCTTGGGGCGACTAGCGGGAACCACAGATACGCAGTATTTT. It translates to CASSLGRLAGTTDTQYF.